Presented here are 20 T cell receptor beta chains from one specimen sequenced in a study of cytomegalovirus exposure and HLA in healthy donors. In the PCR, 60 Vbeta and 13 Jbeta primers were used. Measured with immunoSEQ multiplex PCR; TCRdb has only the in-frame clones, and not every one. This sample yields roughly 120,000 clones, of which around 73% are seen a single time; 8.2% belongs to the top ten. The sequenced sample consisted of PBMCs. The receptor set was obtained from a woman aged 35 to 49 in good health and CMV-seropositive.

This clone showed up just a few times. The CDR3 loop is CASSVQIASGNEQFF. The CDR3 nucleotides are TGCGCCAGCAGCGTTCAGATAGCCAGTGGGAATGAGCAGTTCTTC. The chain carries TRBV5-1 and TRBJ2-1; D remains ambiguous. Germline values: CDR1 SGHRS, CDR2 YFSETQ. V was cut by 4 bases and J by 7 bases, with 18 bases left in between. The CDR3 runs 15 residues.

The CDR3 spells CASSLDIRGLVEQFF. CDR3 coding DNA: TGTGCCAGCAGCTTGGATATCAGGGGTTTGGTGGAGCAGTTCTTC. The rearrangement links TRBV13 to TRBJ2-1; weak D call: TRBD1 (6 bases). CDR3 size: 15 residues. V shed 3 bases and J shed 10 bases, with 19 bases lying between them. The germline CDR1 and CDR2 sequences are PRHDT and FYEKMQ (reference sequence).

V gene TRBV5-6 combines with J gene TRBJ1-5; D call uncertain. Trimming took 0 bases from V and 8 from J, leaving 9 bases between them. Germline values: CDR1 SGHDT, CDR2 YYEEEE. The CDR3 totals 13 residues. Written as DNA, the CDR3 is TGTGCCAGCAGCTTGGGTCGGAGGGAGCCCCAGCATTTT. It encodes CASSLGRREPQHF.

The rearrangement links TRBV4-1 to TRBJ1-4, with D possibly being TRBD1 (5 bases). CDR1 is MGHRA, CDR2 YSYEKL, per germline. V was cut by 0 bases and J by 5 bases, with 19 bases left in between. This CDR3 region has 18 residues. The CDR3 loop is CASSQEGRYGGGNEKLFF. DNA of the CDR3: TGCGCCAGCAGCCAAGAGGGGAGGTACGGGGGGGGGAATGAAAAACTGTTTTTT.

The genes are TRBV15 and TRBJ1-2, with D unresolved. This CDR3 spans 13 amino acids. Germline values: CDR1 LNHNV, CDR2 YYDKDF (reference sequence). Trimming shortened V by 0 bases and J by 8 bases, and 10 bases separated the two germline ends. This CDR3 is CATSRDGGRGYTF. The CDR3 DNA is TGTGCCACCAGCAGAGATGGCGGTCGGGGCTACACCTTC.

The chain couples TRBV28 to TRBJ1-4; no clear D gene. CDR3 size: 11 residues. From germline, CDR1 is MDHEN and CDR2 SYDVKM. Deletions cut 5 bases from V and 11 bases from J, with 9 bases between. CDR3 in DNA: TGTGCCAGCAGTAATGGGGAGAAACTGTTTTTT. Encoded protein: CASSNGEKLFF. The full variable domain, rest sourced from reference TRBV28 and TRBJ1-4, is DVKVTQSSRYLVKRTGEKVFLECVQDMDHENMFWYRQDPGLGLRLIYFSYDVKMKEKGDIPEGYSVSREKKERFSLILESASTNQTSMYLCASSNGEKLFFGSGTQLSVL.

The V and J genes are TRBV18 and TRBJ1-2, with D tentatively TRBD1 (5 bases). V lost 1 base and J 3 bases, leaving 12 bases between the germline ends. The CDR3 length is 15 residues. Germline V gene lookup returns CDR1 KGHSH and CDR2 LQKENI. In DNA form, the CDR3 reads TGTGCCAGCTCACCACAAGACAGTAGGGACTATGGCTACACCTTC. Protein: CASSPQDSRDYGYTF.

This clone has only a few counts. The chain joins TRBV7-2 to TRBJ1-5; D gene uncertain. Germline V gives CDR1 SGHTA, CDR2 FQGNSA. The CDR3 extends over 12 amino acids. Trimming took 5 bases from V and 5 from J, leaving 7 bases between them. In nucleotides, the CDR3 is TGTGCCAGCAGCCCCTTTGATCAGCCCCAGCATTTT. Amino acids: CASSPFDQPQHF.

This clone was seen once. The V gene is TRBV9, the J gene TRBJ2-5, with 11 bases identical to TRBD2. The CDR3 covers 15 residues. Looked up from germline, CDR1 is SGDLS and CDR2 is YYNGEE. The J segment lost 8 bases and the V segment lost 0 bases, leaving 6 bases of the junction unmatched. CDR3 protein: CASSVDLAGGGTQYF. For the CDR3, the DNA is TGTGCCAGCAGCGTAGATCTAGCGGGGGGTGGAACCCAGTACTTC.

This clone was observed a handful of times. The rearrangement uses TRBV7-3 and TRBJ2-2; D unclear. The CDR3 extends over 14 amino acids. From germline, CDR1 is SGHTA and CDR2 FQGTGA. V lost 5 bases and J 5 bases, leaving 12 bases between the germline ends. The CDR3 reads CASSPYGETGELFF. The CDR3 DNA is TGTGCCAGCAGCCCCTACGGAGAGACCGGGGAGCTGTTTTTT.

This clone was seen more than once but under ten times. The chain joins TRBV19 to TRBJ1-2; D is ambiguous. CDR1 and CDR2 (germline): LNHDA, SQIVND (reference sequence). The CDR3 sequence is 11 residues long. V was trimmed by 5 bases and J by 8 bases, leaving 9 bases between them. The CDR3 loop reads CASSDRGGYTF. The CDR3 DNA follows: TGTGCCAGTAGTGACCGCGGGGGCTACACCTTC.

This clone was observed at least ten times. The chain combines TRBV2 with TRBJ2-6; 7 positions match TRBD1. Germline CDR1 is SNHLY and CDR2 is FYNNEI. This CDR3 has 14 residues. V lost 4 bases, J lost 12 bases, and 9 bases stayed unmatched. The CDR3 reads CASSVGTAVPVLTF. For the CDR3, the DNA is TGTGCCAGCAGTGTGGGGACAGCGGTTCCCGTCCTGACTTTC.

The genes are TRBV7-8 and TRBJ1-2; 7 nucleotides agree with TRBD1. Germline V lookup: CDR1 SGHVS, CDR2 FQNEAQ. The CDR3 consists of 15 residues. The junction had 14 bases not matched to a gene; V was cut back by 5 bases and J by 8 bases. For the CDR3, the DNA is TGTGCCAGCAGCGCCTCGGGGACAGTGTCTAGGGGCTACACCTTC. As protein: CASSASGTVSRGYTF. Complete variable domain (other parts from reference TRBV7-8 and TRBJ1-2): GAGVSQSPRYKVAKRGQDVALRCDPISGHVSLFWYQQALGQGPEFLTYFQNEAQLDKSGLPSDRFFAERPEGSVSTLKIQRTQQEDSAVYLCASSASGTVSRGYTFGSGTRLTVV.

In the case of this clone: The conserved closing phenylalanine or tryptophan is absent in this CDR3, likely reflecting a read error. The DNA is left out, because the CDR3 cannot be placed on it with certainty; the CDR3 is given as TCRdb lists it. The CDR3 loop is CASSARDRGPV. The V call is TRBV9, the J call TRBJ1-5; no DNA check was done on the table's D call, TRBD1. From its first to its last residue, the CDR3 has 11 amino acids. The germline V gene encodes CDR1 SGDLS and CDR2 YYNGEE.

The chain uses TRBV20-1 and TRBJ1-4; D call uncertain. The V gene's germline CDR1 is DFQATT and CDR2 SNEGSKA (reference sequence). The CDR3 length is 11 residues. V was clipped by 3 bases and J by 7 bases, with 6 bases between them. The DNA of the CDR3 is TGCAGTGCTAGTAAGCCTGAAAAACTGTTTTTT. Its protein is CSASKPEKLFF.

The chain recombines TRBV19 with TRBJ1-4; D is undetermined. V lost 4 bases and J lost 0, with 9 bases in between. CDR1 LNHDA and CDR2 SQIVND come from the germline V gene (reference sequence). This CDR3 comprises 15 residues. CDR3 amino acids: CASSTTSATNEKLFF. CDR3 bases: TGTGCCAGTAGTACAACAAGTGCAACTAATGAAAAACTGTTTTTT.

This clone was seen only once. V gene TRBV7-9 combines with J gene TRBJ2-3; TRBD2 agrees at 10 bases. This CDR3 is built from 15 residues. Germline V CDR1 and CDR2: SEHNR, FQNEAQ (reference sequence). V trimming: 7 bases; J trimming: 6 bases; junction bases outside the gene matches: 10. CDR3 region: CASILGAGGRDTQYF. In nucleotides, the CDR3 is TGTGCCAGCATCTTGGGAGCGGGGGGGCGCGATACGCAGTATTTT.

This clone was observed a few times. Here the CDR3 reads CASSATGGAQPQHF. CDR3 nucleotide sequence: TGTGCCAGTAGTGCCACAGGGGGGGCTCAGCCCCAGCATTTT. The V and J genes are TRBV19 and TRBJ1-5; TRBD1 agrees at 8 bases. V lost 5 bases, J lost 6 bases, and 6 bases stayed unmatched. The CDR3 contains 14 residues. Germline V gene lookup returns CDR1 LNHDA and CDR2 SQIVND (reference sequence).

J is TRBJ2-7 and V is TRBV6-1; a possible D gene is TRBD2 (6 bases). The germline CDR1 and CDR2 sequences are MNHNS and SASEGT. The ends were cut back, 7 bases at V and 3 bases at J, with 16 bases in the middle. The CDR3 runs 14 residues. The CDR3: CASILGGGYYEQYF. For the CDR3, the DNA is TGTGCCAGCATTCTGGGTGGGGGGTACTACGAGCAGTACTTC.

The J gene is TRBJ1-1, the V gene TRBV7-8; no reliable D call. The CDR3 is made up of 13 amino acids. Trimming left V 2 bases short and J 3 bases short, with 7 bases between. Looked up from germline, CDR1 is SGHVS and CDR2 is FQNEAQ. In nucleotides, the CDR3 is TGTGCCAGCAGCTTACAAGCGGACACTGAAGCTTTCTTT. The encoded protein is CASSLQADTEAFF. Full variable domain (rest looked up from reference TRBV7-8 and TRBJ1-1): GAGVSQSPRYKVAKRGQDVALRCDPISGHVSLFWYQQALGQGPEFLTYFQNEAQLDKSGLPSDRFFAERPEGSVSTLKIQRTQQEDSAVYLCASSLQADTEAFFGQGTRLTVV.